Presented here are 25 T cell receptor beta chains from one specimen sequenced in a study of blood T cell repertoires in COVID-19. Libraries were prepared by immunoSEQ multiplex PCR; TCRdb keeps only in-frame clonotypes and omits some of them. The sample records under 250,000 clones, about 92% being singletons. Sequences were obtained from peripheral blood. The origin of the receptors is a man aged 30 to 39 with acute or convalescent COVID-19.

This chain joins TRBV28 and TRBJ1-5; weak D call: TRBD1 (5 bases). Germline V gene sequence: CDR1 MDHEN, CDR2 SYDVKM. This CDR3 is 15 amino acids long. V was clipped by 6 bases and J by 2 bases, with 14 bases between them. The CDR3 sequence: CASRTFGGGNQPQHF. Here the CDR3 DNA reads TGTGCCAGCAGGACTTTCGGGGGTGGCAATCAGCCCCAGCATTTT.

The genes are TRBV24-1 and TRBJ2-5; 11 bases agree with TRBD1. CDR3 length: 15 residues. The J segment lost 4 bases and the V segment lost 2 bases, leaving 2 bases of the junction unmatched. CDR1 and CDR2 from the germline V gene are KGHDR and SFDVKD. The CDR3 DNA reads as TGTGCCACCAGTGATTCGGACAGGGGGCGAGAGACCCAGTACTTC. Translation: CATSDSDRGRETQYF.

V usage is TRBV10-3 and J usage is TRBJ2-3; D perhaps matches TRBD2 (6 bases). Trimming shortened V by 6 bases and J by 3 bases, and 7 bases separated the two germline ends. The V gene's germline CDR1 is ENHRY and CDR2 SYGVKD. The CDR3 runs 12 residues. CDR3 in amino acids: CAIRGTTDTQYF. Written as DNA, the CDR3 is TGTGCCATCAGAGGGACTACAGATACGCAGTATTTT.

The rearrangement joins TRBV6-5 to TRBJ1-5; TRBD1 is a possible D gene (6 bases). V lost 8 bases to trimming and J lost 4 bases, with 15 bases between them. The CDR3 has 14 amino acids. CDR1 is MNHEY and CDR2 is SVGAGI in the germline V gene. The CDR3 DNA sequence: TGTGCCAGCGATACAGGGTCGACGAATCAGCCCCAGCATTTT. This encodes CASDTGSTNQPQHF.

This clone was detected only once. CDR3 loop: CAWSRLAEGETQYF. CDR3 bases: TGTGCCTGGAGCCGACTAGCGGAAGGAGAGACCCAGTACTTC. V and J are TRBV30 and TRBJ2-5; TRBD2 agrees at 9 bases. The J segment lost 4 bases and the V segment lost 3 bases, leaving 6 bases of the junction unmatched. The V gene's germline CDR1 is GTSNPN and CDR2 SVGIG (reference sequence). This CDR3 spans 14 amino acids. Looking up the rest from reference TRBV30 and TRBJ2-5 gives the full variable domain: SQTIHQWPATLVQPVGSPLSLECTVEGTSNPNLYWYRQAAGRGLQLLFYSVGIGQISSEVPQNLSASRPQDRQFILSSKKLLLSDSGFYLCAWSRLAEGETQYFGPGTRLLVL.

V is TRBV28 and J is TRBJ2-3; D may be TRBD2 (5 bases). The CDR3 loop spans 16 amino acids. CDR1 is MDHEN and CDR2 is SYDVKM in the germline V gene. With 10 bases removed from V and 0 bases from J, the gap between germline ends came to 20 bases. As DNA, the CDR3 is TGTGCCAATATCGGACGGAAGCGGAAAAGCACAGATACGCAGTATTTT. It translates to CANIGRKRKSTDTQYF.

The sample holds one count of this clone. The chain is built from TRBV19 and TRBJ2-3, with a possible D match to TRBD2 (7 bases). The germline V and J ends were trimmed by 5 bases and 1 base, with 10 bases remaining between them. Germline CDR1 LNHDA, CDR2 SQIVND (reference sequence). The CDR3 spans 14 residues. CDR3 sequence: CASSRGAGTDTQYF. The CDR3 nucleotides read TGTGCCAGTAGTCGGGGGGCCGGCACAGATACGCAGTATTTT. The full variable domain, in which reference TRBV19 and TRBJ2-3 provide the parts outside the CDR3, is DGGITQSPKYLFRKEGQNVTLSCEQNLNHDAMYWYRQDPGQGLRLIYYSQIVNDFQKGDIAEGYSVSREKKESFPLTVTSAQKNPTAFYLCASSRGAGTDTQYFGPGTRLTVL.

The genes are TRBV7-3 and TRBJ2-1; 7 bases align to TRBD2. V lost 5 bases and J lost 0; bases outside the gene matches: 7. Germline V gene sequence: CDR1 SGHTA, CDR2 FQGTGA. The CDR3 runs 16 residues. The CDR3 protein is CASSPSGISSYNEQFF. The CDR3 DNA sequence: TGTGCCAGCAGCCCCAGCGGGATAAGCTCCTACAATGAGCAGTTCTTC. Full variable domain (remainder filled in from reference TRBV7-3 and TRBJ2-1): GAGVSQTPSNKVTEKGKYVELRCDPISGHTALYWYRQSLGQGPEFLIYFQGTGAADDSGLPNDRFFAVRPEGSVSTLKIQRTERGDSAVYLCASSPSGISSYNEQFFGPGTRLTVL.

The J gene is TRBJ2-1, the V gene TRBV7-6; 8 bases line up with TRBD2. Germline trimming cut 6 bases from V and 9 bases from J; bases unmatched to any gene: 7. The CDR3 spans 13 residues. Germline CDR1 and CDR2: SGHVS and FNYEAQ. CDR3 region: CASSGRGAAEQFF. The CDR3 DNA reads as TGTGCCAGCAGTGGGCGGGGGGCCGCTGAGCAGTTCTTC.

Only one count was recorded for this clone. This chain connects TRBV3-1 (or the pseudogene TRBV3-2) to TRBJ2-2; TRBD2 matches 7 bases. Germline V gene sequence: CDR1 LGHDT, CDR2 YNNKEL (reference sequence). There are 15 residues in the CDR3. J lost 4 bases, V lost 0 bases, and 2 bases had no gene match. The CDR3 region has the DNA TGTGCCAGCAGCCAAGAGTGGGGGGGCACCGGGGAGCTGTTTTTT. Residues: CASSQEWGGTGELFF.

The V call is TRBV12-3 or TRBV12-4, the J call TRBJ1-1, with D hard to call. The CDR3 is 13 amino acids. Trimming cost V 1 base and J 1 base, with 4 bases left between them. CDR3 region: CASSLGENTEAFF. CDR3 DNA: TGTGCCAGCAGTTTAGGAGAGAACACTGAAGCTTTCTTT.

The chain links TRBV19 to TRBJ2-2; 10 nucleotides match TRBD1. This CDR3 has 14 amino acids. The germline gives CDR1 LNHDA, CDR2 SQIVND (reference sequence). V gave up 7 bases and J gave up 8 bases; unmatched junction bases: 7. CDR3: CASNRDRGLGELFF. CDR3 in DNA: TGTGCCAGTAATCGTGACAGGGGGCTAGGGGAGCTGTTTTTT.

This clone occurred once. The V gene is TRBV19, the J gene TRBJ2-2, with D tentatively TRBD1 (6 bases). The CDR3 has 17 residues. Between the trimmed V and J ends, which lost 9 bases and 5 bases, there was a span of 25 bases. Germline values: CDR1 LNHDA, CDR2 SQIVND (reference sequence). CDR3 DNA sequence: TGTGCCAGCCAAGGGCGTTTCGGAGGACAGCTGACCGGGGAGCTGTTTTTT. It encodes CASQGRFGGQLTGELFF.

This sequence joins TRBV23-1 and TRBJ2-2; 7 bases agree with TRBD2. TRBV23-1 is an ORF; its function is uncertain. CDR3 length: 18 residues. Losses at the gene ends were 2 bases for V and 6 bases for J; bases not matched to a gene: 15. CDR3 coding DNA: TGCGCCAGCAGTCAAACAGGTGGGCGGGAGAAGGGAGCCGGGGAGCTGTTTTTT. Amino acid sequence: CASSQTGGREKGAGELFF.

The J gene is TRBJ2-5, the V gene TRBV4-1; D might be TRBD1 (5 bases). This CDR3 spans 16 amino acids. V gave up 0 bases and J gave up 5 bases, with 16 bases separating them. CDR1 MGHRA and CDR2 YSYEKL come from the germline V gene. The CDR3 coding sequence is TGCGCCAGCAGCCAAGATGGGGTGGGCAGGGTTGAGACCCAGTACTTC. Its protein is CASSQDGVGRVETQYF.

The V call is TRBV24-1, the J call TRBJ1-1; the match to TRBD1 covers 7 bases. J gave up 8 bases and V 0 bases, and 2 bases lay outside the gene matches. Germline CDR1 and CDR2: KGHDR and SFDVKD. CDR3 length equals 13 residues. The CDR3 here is CATSDLTGEEAFF. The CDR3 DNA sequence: TGTGCCACCAGTGATTTGACAGGGGAGGAAGCTTTCTTT.

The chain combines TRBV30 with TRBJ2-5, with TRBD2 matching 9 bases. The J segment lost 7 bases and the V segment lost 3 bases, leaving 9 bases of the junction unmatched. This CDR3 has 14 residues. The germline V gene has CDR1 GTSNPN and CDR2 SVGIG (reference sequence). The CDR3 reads CAWRVAGVRGTQYF. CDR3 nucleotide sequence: TGTGCCTGGAGGGTAGCGGGGGTTCGGGGGACCCAGTACTTC. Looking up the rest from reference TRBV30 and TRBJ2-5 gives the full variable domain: SQTIHQWPATLVQPVGSPLSLECTVEGTSNPNLYWYRQAAGRGLQLLFYSVGIGQISSEVPQNLSASRPQDRQFILSSKKLLLSDSGFYLCAWRVAGVRGTQYFGPGTRLLVL.

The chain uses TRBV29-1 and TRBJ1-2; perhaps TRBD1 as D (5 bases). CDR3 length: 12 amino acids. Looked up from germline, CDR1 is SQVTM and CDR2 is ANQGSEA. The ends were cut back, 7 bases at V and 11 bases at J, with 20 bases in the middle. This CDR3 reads CSAYREGSAYTF. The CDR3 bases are TGCAGCGCCTACCGGGAGGGGTCGGCGTACACCTTC.

The CDR3 nucleotides read TGTGCCAGCCTCGTTGGAGGGCCACAAGAGACCCAGTACTTC. Translation gives CASLVGGPQETQYF. The V call is TRBV28, the J call TRBJ2-5; perhaps TRBD2 as D (6 bases). In germline, CDR1 is MDHEN, CDR2 SYDVKM. Trimming shortened V by 8 bases and J by 2 bases, and 15 bases separated the two germline ends. The CDR3 runs to 14 residues.

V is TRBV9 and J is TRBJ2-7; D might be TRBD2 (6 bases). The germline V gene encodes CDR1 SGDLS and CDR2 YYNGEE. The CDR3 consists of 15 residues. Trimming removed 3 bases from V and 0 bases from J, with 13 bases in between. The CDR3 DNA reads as TGTGCCAGCAGCGCCGGGTGGGGACTCTCCTACGAGCAGTACTTC. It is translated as CASSAGWGLSYEQYF.

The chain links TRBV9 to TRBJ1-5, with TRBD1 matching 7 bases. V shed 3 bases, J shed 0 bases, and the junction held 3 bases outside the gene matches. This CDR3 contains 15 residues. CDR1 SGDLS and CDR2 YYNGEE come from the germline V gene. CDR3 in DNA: TGTGCCAGCAGCGGGGGACAGCTTAGCAATCAGCCCCAGCATTTT. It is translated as CASSGGQLSNQPQHF.

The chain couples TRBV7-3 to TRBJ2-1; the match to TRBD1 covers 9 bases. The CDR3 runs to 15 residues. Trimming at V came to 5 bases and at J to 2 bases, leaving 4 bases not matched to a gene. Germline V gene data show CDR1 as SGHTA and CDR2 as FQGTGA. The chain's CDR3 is CASSPDRGAYNEQFF. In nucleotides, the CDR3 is TGTGCCAGCAGCCCTGACAGGGGGGCCTACAATGAGCAGTTCTTC. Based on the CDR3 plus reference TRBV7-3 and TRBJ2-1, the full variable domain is GAGVSQTPSNKVTEKGKYVELRCDPISGHTALYWYRQSLGQGPEFLIYFQGTGAADDSGLPNDRFFAVRPEGSVSTLKIQRTERGDSAVYLCASSPDRGAYNEQFFGPGTRLTVL.

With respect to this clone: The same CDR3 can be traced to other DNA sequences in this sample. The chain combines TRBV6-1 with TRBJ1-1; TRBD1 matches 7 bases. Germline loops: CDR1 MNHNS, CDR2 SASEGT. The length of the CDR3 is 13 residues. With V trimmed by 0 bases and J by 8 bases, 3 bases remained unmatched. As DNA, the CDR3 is TGTGCCAGCAGTGAAGCGCTGGACAGGGAAGCTTTCTTT. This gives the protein CASSEALDREAFF.

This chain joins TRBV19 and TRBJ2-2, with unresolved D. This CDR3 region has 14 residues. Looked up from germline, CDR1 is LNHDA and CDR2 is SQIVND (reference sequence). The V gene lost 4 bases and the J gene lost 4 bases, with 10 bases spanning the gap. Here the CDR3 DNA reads TGTGCCAGTAGTACCCCACCAGGCACCGGGGAGCTGTTTTTT. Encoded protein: CASSTPPGTGELFF.

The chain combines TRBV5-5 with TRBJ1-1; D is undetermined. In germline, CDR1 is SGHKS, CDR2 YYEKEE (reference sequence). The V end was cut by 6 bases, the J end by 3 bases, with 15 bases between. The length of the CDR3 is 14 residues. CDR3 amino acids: CASTPAWGDTEAFF. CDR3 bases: TGTGCCAGCACCCCAGCGTGGGGAGACACTGAAGCTTTCTTT.